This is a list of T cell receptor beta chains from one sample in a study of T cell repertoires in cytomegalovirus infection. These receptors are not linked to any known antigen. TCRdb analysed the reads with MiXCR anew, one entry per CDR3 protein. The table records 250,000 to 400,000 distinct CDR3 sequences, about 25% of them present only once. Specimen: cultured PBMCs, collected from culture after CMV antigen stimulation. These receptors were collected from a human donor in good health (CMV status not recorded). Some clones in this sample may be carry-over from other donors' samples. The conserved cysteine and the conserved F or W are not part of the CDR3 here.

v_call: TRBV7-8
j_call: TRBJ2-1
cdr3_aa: ASSPVRGYNEQF

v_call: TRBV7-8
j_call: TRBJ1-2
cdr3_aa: ASSSQGTGMGYT

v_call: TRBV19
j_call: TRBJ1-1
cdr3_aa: ASRVGQGLNTEAF

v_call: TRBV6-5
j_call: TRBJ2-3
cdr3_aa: ASSYASQVKSDTQY

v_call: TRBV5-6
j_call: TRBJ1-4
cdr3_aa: ASSFVLNEKLF

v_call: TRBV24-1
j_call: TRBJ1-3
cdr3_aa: ATSLDGNTIY

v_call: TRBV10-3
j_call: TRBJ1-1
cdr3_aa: AIRGNWGGTEAF

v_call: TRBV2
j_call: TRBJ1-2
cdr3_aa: ASRHRGNYGYT

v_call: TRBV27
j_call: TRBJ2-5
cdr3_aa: ASSPNRQGGMTQY

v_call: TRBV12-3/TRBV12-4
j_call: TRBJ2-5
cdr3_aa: ASSLVKEGQETQY

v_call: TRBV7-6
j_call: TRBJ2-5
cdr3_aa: ATHAGYGAQY

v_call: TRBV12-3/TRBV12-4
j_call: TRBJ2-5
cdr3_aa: ASSLWGRAWETQY

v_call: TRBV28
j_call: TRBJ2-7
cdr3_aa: ASSGRLAYEQY

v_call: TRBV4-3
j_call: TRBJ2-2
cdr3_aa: ASSQSIGTGGSGELF

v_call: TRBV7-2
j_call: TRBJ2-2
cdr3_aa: ASSFSGIGGELF

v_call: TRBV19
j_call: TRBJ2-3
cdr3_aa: ASSGGRLARDTQY

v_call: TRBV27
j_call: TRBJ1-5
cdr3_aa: ASSYTVNQPQH

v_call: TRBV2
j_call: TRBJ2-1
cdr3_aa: ASRGPINEQF

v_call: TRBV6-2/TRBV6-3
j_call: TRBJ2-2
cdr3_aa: ASSYVSGTNTGELF

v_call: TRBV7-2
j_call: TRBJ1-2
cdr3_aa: ASSFYRETDGYT

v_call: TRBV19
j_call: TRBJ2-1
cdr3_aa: ASRFSGRGNEQF

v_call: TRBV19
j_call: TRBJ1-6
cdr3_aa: ASSVNGQGDSPLH

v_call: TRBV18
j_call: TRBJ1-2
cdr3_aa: ASSPTPEGTNGYT

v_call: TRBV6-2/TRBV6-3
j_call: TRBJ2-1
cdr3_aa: ASSYPPLAGNEQF

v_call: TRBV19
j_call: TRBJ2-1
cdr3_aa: ASSTTGSRSLDEQF

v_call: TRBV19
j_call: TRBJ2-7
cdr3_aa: ASSISGGPMAEQY

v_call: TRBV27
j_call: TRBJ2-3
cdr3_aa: ASSFRGVSDTQY

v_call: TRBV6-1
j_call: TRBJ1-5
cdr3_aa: ATSQGDNQPQH

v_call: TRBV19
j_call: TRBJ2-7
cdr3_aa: ASSPRPRGTEQY

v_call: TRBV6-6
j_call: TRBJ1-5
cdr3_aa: ASSTIMLIGTGGNQPQH

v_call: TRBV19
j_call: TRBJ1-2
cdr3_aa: ASSIDHRYGYT